This T cell receptor (beta chain) was captured by sequencing in a study of T cells expressing NK-cell markers. General study findings and limits: HCMV specificity of the expanded NKG2C+ T cell clones was not established.

In the case of this clonotype: Antigen: not known.

TCRdb re-called the 5' RACE reads; every CDR3 protein appears as one record, without DNA. Found here are about 380,000 distinct CDR3 sequences; the top ten clones hold 5% to 5.5%. Sequencing was performed on blood T cells: a sorted CD56 or NKG2C T cell subset, CD4+ or CD8+ T cells, or bulk PBMC T cells (not recorded which). The receptor was derived from a man aged 18-75 years in good health.

CDR3 amino acids: CASSQRVRQTGNTIYF. This sequence joins TRBV7-2 and TRBJ1-3. CDR3 size: 16 residues. Looked up from germline, CDR1 is SGHTA and CDR2 is FQGNSA.